This TCR beta chain was sequenced for a study of blood T cells in healthy people across ages. The study, taken as a whole, reports: Any conclusive comparison of naive versus antigen-experienced cells was prevented by using unsorted PBMCs. Changes seen in expanded clonotypes were possibly confounded by donor CMV status left unknown.

Primers used in a second PCR of about 7 to 12 cycles were a sample-barcoded 5' primer and a J-beta primer mix. Each TCR beta cDNA got a 12-nucleotide random molecular identifier. TCRdb re-called the 5' RACE reads through MiXCR, storing one row per CDR3 protein. The table lists some 1.6 million distinct CDR3 sequences, around 36% of them singletons. A word on this clonotype: Its antigen is currently unknown. At one of its ends the junction is not consistent with the germline gene, which may arise from a read error.

The germline gives CDR1 SNHLY, CDR2 FYNNEI. CDR3 length: 13 residues. The V and J genes are TRBV2 and TRBJ2-3; D might be TRBD1 or TRBD2, each matching 5 bases. The sample consisted of blood. The sequence derives from a woman younger than 45 in good health. CDR3 loop: CASTRGSTNTQYF. Written as DNA, the CDR3 is TGTGCCAGCACGAGGGGTAGCACAAATACGCAGTATTTT.